This entry lists 15 T cell receptor beta chains sequenced from one sample in a study of CD8+CD57+ T cells in acquired aplastic anemia. Selection for sequencing was limited to patients who had shown CD8+CD57+ cell expansion by flow cytometry. Profiling of TCR beta VDJ combinations and CDR3 sequences used genomic DNA as template. TCRdb analysed the reads with MiXCR anew, one entry per CDR3 protein. The sample has roughly 220,000 distinct CDR3 sequences; approximately 65% are singletons. Sequencing was performed on sorted CD4+, CD8+, or CD8+CD57+ T cells (not recorded which) from PBMCs. The receptors shown here come from a human donor with aplastic anemia.

This clonotype was seen more than once but under ten times. V gene TRBV10-3 combines with J gene TRBJ1-2, with a possible D match to TRBD1 (5 bases). The length of the CDR3 is 14 residues. V dropped 10 bases and J dropped 4 bases, with 19 bases sitting between them. Germline CDR1 reads ENHRY; CDR2 reads SYGVKD. CDR3 bases: TGTGCCACCAGGGACGGAAAACGTGGCTATGGCTACACCTTC. Translation: CATRDGKRGYGYTF.

The CDR3 spells CASSPSGGAGQTQYF. The DNA for the CDR3 is TGTGCCAGCAGCCCGAGCGGGGGGGCTGGACAGACCCAGTACTTC. The rearrangement joins TRBV9 to TRBJ2-5; TRBD2 matches at 10 bases. The V and J ends lost 4 bases and 6 bases, in that order; junction bases with no gene match: 9. In germline, CDR1 is SGDLS, CDR2 YYNGEE. The CDR3 is made up of 15 amino acids.

This clonotype was seen only a few times. The chain couples TRBV7-2 to TRBJ2-7; TRBD2 matches 11 bases. The CDR3 sequence is 16 residues long. Unmatched junction bases numbered 12, after V lost 5 bases and J lost 6 bases. Germline values: CDR1 SGHTA, CDR2 FQGNSA. CDR3 DNA sequence: TGTGCCAGCAGCCGACCGACTAGCGGGATTCCCCTCGAGCAGTACTTC. Its protein is CASSRPTSGIPLEQYF.

The chain employs TRBV5-1 and TRBJ2-3, with D uncertain. This CDR3 spans 14 amino acids. V lost 4 bases to trimming and J lost 4 bases, with 13 bases between them. Germline V gene lookup returns CDR1 SGHRS and CDR2 YFSETQ. The CDR3 sequence: CASSPVSPADTQYF. The CDR3 region has the DNA TGCGCCAGCAGCCCCGTTAGCCCAGCAGATACGCAGTATTTT.

The V gene is TRBV7-9, the J gene TRBJ2-3; D unclear. The V end lost 7 bases, the J end lost 2 bases, and 7 bases lay between the germline ends. Germline V gene sequence: CDR1 SEHNR, CDR2 FQNEAQ (reference sequence). This CDR3 region has 12 residues. CDR3: CASIKDTDTQYF. CDR3 sequence (DNA): TGTGCCAGCATTAAAGACACAGATACGCAGTATTTT.

V gene TRBV15 combines with J gene TRBJ2-3; D unclear. CDR1 is LNHNV, CDR2 YYDKDF, per germline (reference sequence). V dropped 0 bases and J dropped 8 bases, with 6 bases sitting between them. The CDR3 covers 12 residues. The CDR3 DNA is TGTGCCACCAGCAGAGATGCGACTACGCAGTATTTT. The encoded protein is CATSRDATTQYF.

A word on this clonotype: One junction end disagrees with the germline gene, perhaps due to a read error. This chain joins TRBV7-7 and TRBJ2-5; perhaps TRBD1 as D (5 bases). Germline CDR1 SSHAT, CDR2 FNYEAQ (reference sequence). The CDR3 has 14 residues. The CDR3 DNA follows: TGTGCTAGCAGCTTTACAGGATTGAGGGAGACCCAGTACTTC. It is translated as CASSFTGLRETQYF. Full variable domain (remainder filled in from reference TRBV7-7 and TRBJ2-5): GAGVSQSPRYKVTKRGQDVTLRCDPISSHATLYWYQQALGQGPEFLTYFNYEAQPDKSGLPSDRFSAERPEGSISTLTIQRTEQRDSAMYRCASSFTGLRETQYFGPGTRLLVL.

The V and J genes are TRBV6-1 and TRBJ2-7, with TRBD1 matching over 7 bases. The CDR3 consists of 15 residues. CDR1 and CDR2 (germline): MNHNS, SASEGT. V shed 6 bases and J 0 bases; nucleotides not matched to a gene: 8. In DNA form, the CDR3 reads TGTGCCAGCAGGAGTACCGGGACAGACTCCTACGAGCAGTACTTC. It encodes CASRSTGTDSYEQYF.

This clonotype appeared once. The J gene is TRBJ1-4, the V gene TRBV29-1; possible D gene TRBD1, 6 bases. With 4 bases removed from V and 5 bases from J, the gap between germline ends came to 17 bases. Germline lookup yields CDR1 SQVTM and CDR2 ANQGSEA. The CDR3 contains 15 residues. The CDR3 region is CSVGQWVRGNEKLFF. CDR3 DNA: TGCAGCGTTGGTCAATGGGTCAGGGGCAATGAAAAACTGTTTTTT.

The V and J genes are TRBV7-9 and TRBJ1-1, with D perhaps matching TRBD1 (6 bases). This CDR3 region has 14 residues. V lost 5 bases, J lost 0 bases, and 10 bases lay in between. CDR1 SEHNR and CDR2 FQNEAQ come from the germline V gene (reference sequence). CDR3 coding DNA: TGTGCCAGCAGCCCTGGACAGATGAACACTGAAGCTTTCTTT. It codes for CASSPGQMNTEAFF. The whole variable domain, filled in from reference TRBV7-9 and TRBJ1-1, reads DTGVSQNPRHKITKRGQNVTFRCDPISEHNRLYWYRQTLGQGPEFLTYFQNEAQLEKSRLLSDRFSAERPKGSFSTLEIQRTEQGDSAMYLCASSPGQMNTEAFFGQGTRLTVV.

Comments on this clonotype: Being one base from a much bigger clone, this may be a read error. This is likely a read error, given that the CDR3 carries no conserved phenylalanine or tryptophan at its end. The rearrangement links TRBV6-1 to TRBJ1-1, with D uncertain. The CDR3 is 14 residues long. The germline V gene has CDR1 MNHNS and CDR2 SASEGT. The germline V and J ends were trimmed by 2 bases and 8 bases, with 15 bases remaining between them. CDR3 DNA: TGTGCCAGCAGTGAAATTGCGGTCTTACCCGAAGCTTTCTAT. Translating it yields CASSEIAVLPEAFY.

The gene calls are TRBV6-6 and TRBJ1-1; TRBD1 agrees at 9 bases. CDR1 is MNHNY and CDR2 is SVGAGI in the germline V gene (reference sequence). This CDR3 has 15 residues. V lost 5 bases and J lost 5; bases outside the gene matches: 9. The CDR3 coding sequence is TGTGCCAGCAGTCCCCTGGGACAGGGTCGGACTGAAGCTTTCTTT. Protein sequence: CASSPLGQGRTEAFF.

V gene TRBV2 combines with J gene TRBJ1-1; 7 bases are shared with TRBD1. The CDR3 runs 13 residues. V dropped 6 bases and J dropped 0; count of bases not matched to a gene: 1. Germline V gene lookup returns CDR1 SNHLY and CDR2 FYNNEI. The CDR3 DNA is TGTGCCAGCAGGACAGGGTTGAACACTGAAGCTTTCTTT. It encodes CASRTGLNTEAFF.

There are a few counts of this clonotype. V gene TRBV7-9 combines with J gene TRBJ2-7; 7 bases line up with TRBD2. The ends lost 6 bases at V and 2 bases at J; junction bases unmatched: 4. The CDR3 sequence is 13 residues long. CDR1 is SEHNR and CDR2 is FQNEAQ in the germline V gene (reference sequence). CDR3: CASSFGLAYEQYF. The DNA of the CDR3 is TGTGCCAGCAGTTTCGGACTAGCCTACGAGCAGTACTTC.

The chain has TRBV7-3 and TRBJ2-3; TRBD2 aligns across 11 bases. The J segment lost 4 bases and the V segment lost 1 base, leaving 7 bases of the junction unmatched. The germline CDR1 and CDR2 sequences are SGHTA and FQGTGA. CDR3 length equals 17 residues. The CDR3 sequence: CASSLRPSGGNADTQYF. CDR3 in DNA: TGTGCCAGCAGCTTAAGGCCTAGCGGGGGGAACGCAGATACGCAGTATTTT.